This T cell receptor (beta chain) was sequenced for a study of blood T cell repertoires in COVID-19. Study-level background: Samples taken during acute and convalescent COVID-19 were collected in the United States, Italy and Spain. Sources were T cells, B-cell-depleted T cells, or PBMCs; the material itself was cDNA or gDNA.

In the study's own analysis: Cell counts per sample came from amplifying reference gene primers. The table came from immunoSEQ multiplex PCR; TCRdb's copy has only in-frame clones and leaves some out. That table supplies the V and J calls and clone size; D and trimming were determined from the DNA. This sample has about 170,000 clones, with around nine tenths found just once. The CDR3 length is 15 residues. This TCR came from a man aged 18 to 35 with active or convalescent COVID-19. Sample: peripheral blood. This chain links TRBV21-1 with TRBJ1-1; the table's D call of TRBD1 was not tested on the DNA. TRBV21-1 is given as a pseudogene. The CDR3 DNA is TGTGCCAGCATCACGGGACAGGCGTTGAACACTGAAGCTTTCTTT. Translating it yields CASITGQALNTEAFF.